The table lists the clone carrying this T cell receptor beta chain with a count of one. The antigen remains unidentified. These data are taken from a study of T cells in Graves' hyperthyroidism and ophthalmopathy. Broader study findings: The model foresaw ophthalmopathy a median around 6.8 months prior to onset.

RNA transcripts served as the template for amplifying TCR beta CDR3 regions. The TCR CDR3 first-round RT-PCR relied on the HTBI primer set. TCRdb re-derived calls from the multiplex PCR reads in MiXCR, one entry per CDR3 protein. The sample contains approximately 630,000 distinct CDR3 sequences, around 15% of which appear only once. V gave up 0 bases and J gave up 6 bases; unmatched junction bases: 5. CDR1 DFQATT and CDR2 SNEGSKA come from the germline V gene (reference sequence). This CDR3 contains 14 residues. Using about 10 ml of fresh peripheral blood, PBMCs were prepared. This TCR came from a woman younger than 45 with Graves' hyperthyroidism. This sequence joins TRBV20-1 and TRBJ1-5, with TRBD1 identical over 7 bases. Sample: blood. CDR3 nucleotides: TGCAGTGCTAGAGATAGGGGGCCGGTTCAGCCCCAGCATTTT. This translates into CSARDRGPVQPQHF.